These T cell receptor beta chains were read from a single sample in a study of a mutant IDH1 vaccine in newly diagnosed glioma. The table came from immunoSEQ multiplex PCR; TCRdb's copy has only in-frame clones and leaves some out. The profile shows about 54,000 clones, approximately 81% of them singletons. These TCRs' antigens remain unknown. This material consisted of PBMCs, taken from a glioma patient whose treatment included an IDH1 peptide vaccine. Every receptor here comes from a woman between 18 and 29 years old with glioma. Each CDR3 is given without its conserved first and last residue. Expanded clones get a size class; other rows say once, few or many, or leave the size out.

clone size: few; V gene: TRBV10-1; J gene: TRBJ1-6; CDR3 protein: ARTVWGTKNSPLH
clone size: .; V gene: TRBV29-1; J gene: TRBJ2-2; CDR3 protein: SVLNPGGELF
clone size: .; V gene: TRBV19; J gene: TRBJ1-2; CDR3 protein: ASNWPQGGGRFGYT
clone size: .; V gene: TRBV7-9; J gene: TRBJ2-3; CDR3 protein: ASSPGLAGSSTDTQY
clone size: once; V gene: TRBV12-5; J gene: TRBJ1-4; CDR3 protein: ASGSTGPINEKLF
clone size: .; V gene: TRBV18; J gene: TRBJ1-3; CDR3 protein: ASSDREGNTIY
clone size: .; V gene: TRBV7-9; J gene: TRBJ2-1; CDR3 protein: ASQGGTGNEQF
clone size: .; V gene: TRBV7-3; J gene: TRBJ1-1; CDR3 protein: ASSTTGMNTEAF
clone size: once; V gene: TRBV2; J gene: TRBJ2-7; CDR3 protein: ASSGPYGLAGESVQY
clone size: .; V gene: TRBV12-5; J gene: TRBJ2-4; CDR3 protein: ASGPGVGDIQY